A single sample gave rise to the 8 T cell receptor beta chains below, sequenced in a study of blood T cell repertoires in COVID-19. Here immunoSEQ multiplex PCR was the method, and the copy in TCRdb shows in-frame clones only, minus some. The data hold about 240,000 clones, with around nine tenths observed a single time. Sequenced material: peripheral blood. The receptor source for this set is a woman in her 70s with active or convalescent COVID-19.

V gene TRBV6-5 combines with J gene TRBJ1-5; D remains unclear. V lost 8 bases and J 1 base, leaving 9 bases between the germline ends. CDR1 MNHEY and CDR2 SVGAGI come from the germline V gene. CDR3 size: 13 residues. The CDR3 DNA follows: TGTGCCAGCGATTACGGGAGCAATCAGCCCCAGCATTTT. This translates into CASDYGSNQPQHF.

This clone was counted a few times. V usage is TRBV6-1 and J usage is TRBJ2-2; TRBD1 aligns across 7 bases. This CDR3 spans 19 amino acids. V shed 0 bases, J shed 2 bases, and the junction held 12 bases outside the gene matches. The germline V gene has CDR1 MNHNS and CDR2 SASEGT. CDR3 nucleotides: TGTGCCAGCAGTGAAGCCCGGAACATAGGACAGGCAAACACCGGGGAGCTGTTTTTT. It translates to CASSEARNIGQANTGELFF.

The chain carries TRBV5-8 and TRBJ1-2; D is perhaps TRBD1 (5 bases). The CDR3 runs to 16 residues. CDR1 is SGHTS and CDR2 is YDEGEE in the germline V gene. The V and J ends lost 3 bases and 2 bases respectively, with 17 bases between them. CDR3: CASSSYFGGPNYGYTF. CDR3 nucleotide sequence: TGTGCCAGCAGCTCGTACTTCGGGGGACCCAACTATGGCTACACCTTC.

The chain has TRBV5-1 and TRBJ1-2; D uncertain. Deletions cut 5 bases from V and 0 bases from J, with 11 bases between. Germline assignment: CDR1 SGHRS and CDR2 YFSETQ. The CDR3 extends over 14 amino acids. The CDR3 here is CASRMGYTNYGYTF. CDR3 sequence (DNA): TGCGCCAGCAGGATGGGCTACACTAACTATGGCTACACCTTC.

This rearrangement joins TRBV7-8 to TRBJ1-3, with a tentative D call TRBD1 (5 bases). The germline gives CDR1 SGHVS, CDR2 FQNEAQ. V was trimmed by 1 base and J by 0 bases, leaving 13 bases between them. The CDR3 has 17 amino acids. As DNA, the CDR3 is TGTGCCAGCAGCTTAGAGGGGAGGGTTTACTCTGGAAACACCATATATTTT. This encodes CASSLEGRVYSGNTIYF.

The V call is TRBV10-2, the J call TRBJ2-7; no firm D call. Germline V gene sequence: CDR1 WSHSY, CDR2 SAAADI. With 2 bases removed from V and 2 bases from J, the gap between germline ends came to 16 bases. The CDR3 has 16 amino acids. The CDR3 DNA is TGCGCCAGCAGTGAGGCCCTTACTACGCCTCCCTACGAGCAGTACTTC. Translating gives CASSEALTTPPYEQYF.

The chain has TRBV6-5 and TRBJ1-1, with D maybe TRBD1 (6 bases). With 6 bases removed from V and 2 bases from J, the gap between germline ends came to 16 bases. The germline gives CDR1 MNHEY, CDR2 SVGAGI. This CDR3 is 15 amino acids long. CDR3 sequence (DNA): TGTGCCAGCAGACGCGCCGGGACACCAAACACTGAAGCTTTCTTT. It yields the protein CASRRAGTPNTEAFF.

This clone has only a few counts. This chain links TRBV12-3 or TRBV12-4 with TRBJ1-2, with 8 bases lining up with TRBD1. V gave up 5 bases and J gave up 5 bases; unmatched junction bases: 1. The CDR3 spans 12 residues. CDR3 DNA: TGTGCCAGCAGTACAGGGGGATATGGCTACACCTTC. This encodes CASSTGGYGYTF.